Listed here are 27 T cell receptor beta chains from one sample, sequenced in a study of control samples from healthy donors and cancer patients. The repertoire was sequenced with immunoSEQ multiplex PCR; TCRdb's copy has only in-frame clones and lacks some. The top ten hold about 7.4% of the sample, which has about 78,000 clones, 85% to 90% seen once. The sequencing input was blood. The receptors originated from a woman in her sixties or seventies in good health.

This chain links TRBV2 with TRBJ1-1; the D is unclear. V lost 7 bases, J lost 3 bases, and 18 bases lay in between. The CDR3 totals 15 residues. From germline, CDR1 is SNHLY and CDR2 FYNNEI. CDR3 residues: CASIGIGERDTEAFF. CDR3 DNA: TGTGCCAGCATAGGTATTGGGGAGAGGGACACTGAAGCTTTCTTT.

The chain joins TRBV6-5 to TRBJ2-3; D is undetermined. Germline V gene data show CDR1 as MNHEY and CDR2 as SVGAGI. V shed 8 bases and J shed 4 bases, with 10 bases lying between them. The CDR3 runs to 12 residues. The CDR3: CASLLGADTQYF. The DNA for the CDR3 is TGTGCCAGCTTACTGGGCGCAGATACGCAGTATTTT.

The genes are TRBV6-6 and TRBJ2-2; a possible D gene is TRBD2 (6 bases). CDR1 is MNHNY and CDR2 is SVGAGI in the germline V gene (reference sequence). The CDR3 has 16 residues. V was shortened by 0 bases and J by 4 bases, with 12 bases between the two germline ends. The CDR3 region is CASSYSRAGSTGELFF. Here the CDR3 DNA reads TGTGCCAGCAGTTACTCGAGAGCGGGTTCCACCGGGGAGCTGTTTTTT.

The chain has TRBV2 and TRBJ1-1; D is possibly TRBD1 (5 bases). This CDR3 has 15 residues. Germline lookup yields CDR1 SNHLY and CDR2 FYNNEI. The germline V and J ends were trimmed by 7 bases and 11 bases, with 26 bases remaining between them. CDR3 sequence reads: CASKSWKRGESRAFF. The CDR3 coding sequence is TGTGCCAGCAAATCCTGGAAAAGGGGTGAGTCGAGGGCTTTCTTT. The full variable domain, rest sourced from reference TRBV2 and TRBJ1-1, is EPEVTQTPSHQVTQMGQEVILRCVPISNHLYFYWYRQILGQKVEFLVSFYNNEISEKSEIFDDQFSVERPDGSNFTLKIRSTKLEDSAMYFCASKSWKRGESRAFFGQGTRLTVV.

The chain recombines TRBV28 with TRBJ1-2; TRBD1 is a possible D gene (5 bases). CDR3 length: 15 amino acids. Trimming removed 1 base from V and 7 bases from J, with 16 bases in between. From germline, CDR1 is MDHEN and CDR2 SYDVKM. The CDR3 DNA reads TGTGCCAGCAGTTTATCTGGGGCCCCCCACGGTGGCTACACCTTC. The encoded protein is CASSLSGAPHGGYTF.

V is TRBV9 and J is TRBJ2-3; D is unclear. This CDR3 region has 15 residues. CDR1 and CDR2 (germline): SGDLS, YYNGEE. V lost 0 bases to trimming and J lost 0 bases, with 8 bases between them. DNA for the CDR3: TGTGCCAGCAGCGTAGGCGTGGTAAGCACAGATACGCAGTATTTT. The encoded protein is CASSVGVVSTDTQYF.

J is TRBJ2-5 and V is TRBV10-2; the D is unclear. Germline V lookup: CDR1 WSHSY, CDR2 SAAADI. Trimming pared 3 bases from V and 4 bases from J, leaving 6 bases between. The CDR3 covers 12 residues. The CDR3 DNA follows: TGCGCCAGCAGTGAATTATTAGAGACCCAGTACTTC. Translated, it gives CASSELLETQYF.

The chain has TRBV27 and TRBJ2-7; D might be TRBD1 or TRBD2, each matching 5 bases. Germline CDR1 reads MNHEY; CDR2 reads SMNVEV (reference sequence). The germline V and J ends were trimmed by 3 bases and 5 bases, with 14 bases remaining between them. The CDR3 runs 14 residues. In DNA, the CDR3 is TGTGCCAGCAGTTTCGGTCGGGGCGTCGACGAGCAGTACTTC. Translated: CASSFGRGVDEQYF.

The chain carries TRBV3-1 (or the pseudogene TRBV3-2) and TRBJ2-7; 16 nucleotides match TRBD2. With 6 bases clipped from V and 5 bases from J, the junction kept 25 bases outside the gene matches. CDR1 is LGHDT and CDR2 is YNNKEL in the germline V gene (reference sequence). CDR3 length: 22 residues. DNA of the CDR3: TGTGCCAGCAGTCTTACCCCGGGACTAGCGGGGGGGCCTGCCCCCGGATTTCACGAGCAGTACTTC. This sequence encodes CASSLTPGLAGGPAPGFHEQYF.

The chain combines TRBV3-1 (or the pseudogene TRBV3-2) with TRBJ2-7, with 11 bases aligning to TRBD2. Germline CDR1 LGHDT, CDR2 YNNKEL (reference sequence). V shed 2 bases and J 4 bases; nucleotides not matched to a gene: 13. The CDR3 length is 18 residues. Written as DNA, the CDR3 is TGTGCCAGCAGCCAACAGACTAGCGGGGAGGGTCTCCGGTACGAGCAGTACTTC. Its protein product is CASSQQTSGEGLRYEQYF.

The V call is TRBV19, the J call TRBJ1-5, with 7 positions matching TRBD1. With 6 bases clipped from V and 4 bases from J, the junction kept 6 bases outside the gene matches. From germline, CDR1 is LNHDA and CDR2 SQIVND (reference sequence). The CDR3 length is 14 residues. CDR3 protein: CASSLTGQNQPQHF. The CDR3, as DNA: TGTGCCAGTAGCCTGACAGGGCAAAATCAGCCCCAGCATTTT.

The genes are TRBV6-4 and TRBJ1-1, with 8 bases lining up with TRBD1. V lost 4 bases to trimming and J lost 1 base; unmatched junction nucleotides: 8. CDR3 length: 16 residues. Germline V gene data show CDR1 as MRHNA and CDR2 as SNTAGT. As DNA, the CDR3 is TGTGCCAGCAGTGCTCGGACAGGGAGGGGGAACACTGAAGCTTTCTTT. As protein: CASSARTGRGNTEAFF.

V gene TRBV5-6 combines with J gene TRBJ1-2; unclear D gene. The CDR3 has 11 amino acids. CDR1 is SGHDT and CDR2 is YYEEEE in the germline V gene. V was cut by 3 bases and J by 8 bases, with 8 bases left in between. The CDR3 nucleotides are TGTGCCAGCAGCTCCGAGTGGGGCTACACCTTC. Translation: CASSSEWGYTF.

The V and J genes are TRBV6-5 and TRBJ2-1; TRBD2 is a possible D gene (6 bases). The CDR3 covers 11 residues. The V gene's germline CDR1 is MNHEY and CDR2 SVGAGI. CDR3 DNA sequence: TGTGCTAGCGGAATTCACAATGAGCAGTTCTTC. It codes for CASGIHNEQFF.

This clone was seen ten or more times. The chain couples TRBV7-3 to TRBJ2-6; D gene ambiguous. Trimming pared 8 bases from V and 2 bases from J, leaving 10 bases between. Looked up from germline, CDR1 is SGHTA and CDR2 is FQGTGA. CDR3 length equals 14 residues. The CDR3 is CASRWGTGANVLTF. DNA for the CDR3: TGTGCCAGCCGGTGGGGAACTGGGGCCAACGTCCTGACTTTC.

The V and J genes are TRBV29-1 and TRBJ2-3, with TRBD2 matching over 7 bases. Trimming took 0 bases from V and 2 from J; bases not matched to a gene: 5. From germline, CDR1 is SQVTM and CDR2 ANQGSEA. There are 15 residues in the CDR3. The CDR3 loop is CSVEEAAGLTDTQYF. The CDR3 DNA is TGCAGCGTTGAAGAGGCAGCGGGGCTCACAGATACGCAGTATTTT.

The V gene is TRBV7-2, the J gene TRBJ2-3; 11 bases agree with TRBD2. The CDR3 runs to 17 residues. J gave up 4 bases and V 1 base, and 7 bases lay outside the gene matches. Per germline, CDR1 SGHTA and CDR2 FQGNSA. CDR3 sequence (DNA): TGTGCCAGCAGCTTAGTTGCTACTAGCGGGAGTCCAGATACGCAGTATTTT. This gives the protein CASSLVATSGSPDTQYF.

The rearrangement links TRBV6-5 to TRBJ2-7, with 10 bases aligning to TRBD2. Trimming removed 6 bases from V and 7 bases from J; junction bases left unmatched: 9. Germline V CDR1 and CDR2: MNHEY, SVGAGI. The CDR3 runs 14 residues. Written as DNA, the CDR3 is TGTGCCAGCAGCTTAGCGGGAGGCGTTGTTGAGCAGTACTTC. This encodes CASSLAGGVVEQYF.

The chain links TRBV7-3 to TRBJ2-3, with D perhaps TRBD1 (6 bases). V lost 0 bases and J lost 0, with 10 bases in between. The germline V gene has CDR1 SGHTA and CDR2 FQGTGA. This CDR3 is 16 amino acids long. The CDR3 sequence is CASSLTLRGSTDTQYF. CDR3 coding DNA: TGTGCCAGCAGCTTAACCCTAAGGGGGAGCACAGATACGCAGTATTTT.

The chain employs TRBV29-1 and TRBJ1-2; D call uncertain. This CDR3 is built from 13 residues. Trimming pared 4 bases from V and 3 bases from J, leaving 12 bases between. Germline CDR1 and CDR2: SQVTM and ANQGSEA. CDR3 nucleotide sequence: TGCAGCGTTGGGGGTTTGTCAGACTATGGCTACACCTTC. Translated, it gives CSVGGLSDYGYTF.

Concerning this clone: One junction end disagrees with the germline gene, perhaps due to a read error. CDR3 amino acids: CASSHQPQHF. The CDR3 DNA reads as TGTGCCAGTAGCCATCAGCCCCAGCATTTT. This sequence joins TRBV19 and TRBJ1-5; D not resolved. The CDR3 is 10 residues long. From germline, CDR1 is LNHDA and CDR2 SQIVND (reference sequence).

The chain uses TRBV9 and TRBJ1-4; 7 nucleotides match TRBD1. The CDR3 contains 13 residues. V lost 4 bases, J lost 5 bases, and 2 bases stayed unmatched. CDR1 and CDR2 (germline): SGDLS, YYNGEE. The CDR3 sequence is CASSRGQNEKLFF. The CDR3 DNA follows: TGTGCCAGCAGCAGGGGGCAAAATGAAAAACTGTTTTTT.

J is TRBJ1-5 and V is TRBV5-6, with D possibly TRBD1 on 5 matching bases. CDR1 and CDR2 (germline): SGHDT, YYEEEE. The CDR3 has 15 residues. V gave up 4 bases and J gave up 7 bases, with 18 bases separating them. The CDR3 DNA reads TGTGCCAGCAGCAAGGACGGGTTAAGGGGACAGCCCCAGCATTTT. Its translation is CASSKDGLRGQPQHF.

CDR3 protein: CASSRRAGSNQETQYF. The CDR3 DNA follows: TGCGCCAGCAGCCGAAGAGCGGGGAGTAACCAAGAGACCCAGTACTTC. The rearrangement joins TRBV5-1 to TRBJ2-5, with TRBD2 identical over 7 bases. The CDR3 is 16 residues long. With V trimmed by 4 bases and J by 0 bases, 9 bases remained unmatched. Germline assignment: CDR1 SGHRS and CDR2 YFSETQ.

The CDR3 sequence: CASSQREVGGELFF. As DNA, the CDR3 is TGTGCCAGCAGCCAGAGGGAAGTGGGAGGGGAGCTGTTTTTT. V gene TRBV3-1 (or the pseudogene TRBV3-2) combines with J gene TRBJ2-2; TRBD2 might be the D (5 bases). The CDR3 length is 14 residues. Germline V gene data show CDR1 as LGHDT and CDR2 as YNNKEL (reference sequence). The V end lost 3 bases, the J end lost 8 bases, and 13 bases lay between the germline ends.

The chain joins TRBV6-5 to TRBJ2-1; no definite D call. CDR1 and CDR2 (germline): MNHEY, SVGAGI. The CDR3 is made up of 12 amino acids. V lost 6 bases and J 9 bases, leaving 12 bases between the germline ends. Here the CDR3 DNA reads TGTGCCAGCAGGGCCAGCCCGGGTGAGCAGTTCTTC. The encoded protein is CASRASPGEQFF.

The chain joins TRBV7-8 to TRBJ2-3; a weak D match, TRBD1 (5 bases). V gave up 3 bases and J gave up 1 base, with 5 bases separating them. The CDR3 is 13 residues long. CDR1 and CDR2 (germline): SGHVS, FQNEAQ. CDR3 residues: CASSFRGTDTQYF. In DNA form, the CDR3 reads TGTGCCAGCAGCTTCAGGGGCACAGATACGCAGTATTTT.